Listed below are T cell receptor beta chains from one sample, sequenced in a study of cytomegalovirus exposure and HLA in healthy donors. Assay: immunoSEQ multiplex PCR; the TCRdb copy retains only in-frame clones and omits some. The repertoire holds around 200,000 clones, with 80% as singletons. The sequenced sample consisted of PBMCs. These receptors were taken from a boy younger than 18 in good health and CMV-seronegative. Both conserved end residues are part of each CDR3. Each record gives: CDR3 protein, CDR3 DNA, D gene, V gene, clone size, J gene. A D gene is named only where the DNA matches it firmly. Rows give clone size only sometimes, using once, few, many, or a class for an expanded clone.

CDR3aa: CASSPGQGYNEQFF
CDR3nt: TGTGCCAGCAGCCCCGGACAGGGTTACAATGAGCAGTTCTTC
d_gene: TRBD1
v_gene: TRBV7-6
abundance: -
j_gene: TRBJ2-1

CDR3aa: CASSPPGLGSSGANVLTF
CDR3nt: TGTGCCAGCAGCCCTCCGGGACTCGGAAGCTCTGGGGCCAACGTCCTGACTTTC
d_gene: -
v_gene: TRBV11-2
abundance: -
j_gene: TRBJ2-6

CDR3aa: CATSRPYNRGQNEQYF
CDR3nt: TGTGCCACCAGCAGACCGTACAACAGGGGGCAGAACGAGCAGTACTTC
d_gene: TRBD1
v_gene: TRBV15
abundance: -
j_gene: TRBJ2-7

CDR3aa: CASSITGSHEQYF
CDR3nt: TGTGCCAGTAGTATAACGGGGTCCCACGAGCAGTACTTC
d_gene: -
v_gene: TRBV19
abundance: -
j_gene: TRBJ2-7

CDR3aa: CASSIPPEGRNTIYF
CDR3nt: TGTGCCAGTAGTATCCCACCAGAGGGTCGAAACACCATATATTTT
d_gene: -
v_gene: TRBV19
abundance: -
j_gene: TRBJ1-3

CDR3aa: CATSRTSGRPHEQYF
CDR3nt: TGTGCCACCAGCAGGACTAGCGGGAGACCCCACGAGCAGTACTTC
d_gene: TRBD2
v_gene: TRBV15
abundance: few
j_gene: TRBJ2-7

CDR3aa: CASSQATATEQYF
CDR3nt: TGTGCCAGCAGCCAAGCAACAGCTACCGAGCAGTACTTC
d_gene: -
v_gene: TRBV14
abundance: -
j_gene: TRBJ2-7

CDR3aa: CASSVGNVGQGKYEQYF
CDR3nt: TGTGCCAGCAGCGTAGGAAATGTCGGACAGGGCAAATACGAGCAGTACTTC
d_gene: TRBD1
v_gene: TRBV9
abundance: -
j_gene: TRBJ2-7

CDR3aa: CASSPPSLANVLTF
CDR3nt: TGTGCCAGCAGCCCCCCGTCTTTGGCCAACGTCCTGACTTTC
d_gene: -
v_gene: TRBV13
abundance: -
j_gene: TRBJ2-6

CDR3aa: CASSFSRGSYGYTF
CDR3nt: TGTGCCAGCAGCTTTAGCCGGGGATCCTATGGCTACACCTTC
d_gene: -
v_gene: TRBV11-2
abundance: -
j_gene: TRBJ1-2

CDR3aa: CAISESRGQGLANTF
CDR3nt: TGTGCCATCAGTGAGTCCAGGGGACAGGGTCTGGCGAACACCTTC
d_gene: TRBD1
v_gene: TRBV10-3
abundance: few
j_gene: TRBJ1-2

CDR3aa: CSALSGGGTEQYF
CDR3nt: TGCAGCGCTCTGTCGGGCGGGGGAACCGAGCAGTACTTC
d_gene: TRBD2
v_gene: TRBV29-1
abundance: -
j_gene: TRBJ2-7

CDR3aa: CASSEYWGTGGAQETQYF
CDR3nt: TGTGCCAGCAGTGAATATTGGGGGACAGGGGGTGCCCAAGAGACCCAGTACTTC
d_gene: TRBD1
v_gene: TRBV25-1
abundance: -
j_gene: TRBJ2-5

CDR3aa: CASSPSQGQGATGNTIYF
CDR3nt: TGTGCCAGCAGCCCGAGTCAGGGACAGGGGGCGACTGGAAACACCATATATTTT
d_gene: TRBD1
v_gene: TRBV9
abundance: -
j_gene: TRBJ1-3

CDR3aa: CASSPGLATYEQYF
CDR3nt: TGCGCCAGCAGCCCGGGACTAGCCACCTACGAGCAGTACTTC
d_gene: TRBD2
v_gene: TRBV5-1
abundance: -
j_gene: TRBJ2-7

CDR3aa: CASSRKGQGAYNEQFF
CDR3nt: TGCGCCAGCAGCCGGAAGGGACAGGGAGCCTACAATGAGCAGTTCTTC
d_gene: TRBD1
v_gene: TRBV4-1
abundance: -
j_gene: TRBJ2-1

CDR3aa: CASSLGVRTGRETQYF
CDR3nt: TGTGCCAGCAGCTTAGGCGTGCGGACAGGGAGGGAGACCCAGTACTTC
d_gene: TRBD1
v_gene: TRBV11-2
abundance: -
j_gene: TRBJ2-5

CDR3aa: CASSSWGRNTEAFF
CDR3nt: TGTGCCAGCAGCTCATGGGGGCGGAACACTGAAGCTTTCTTT
d_gene: -
v_gene: TRBV5-4
abundance: once
j_gene: TRBJ1-1

CDR3aa: CASSSGTSGMGEQYF
CDR3nt: TGTGCCAGCAGCTCCGGGACTAGCGGGATGGGGGAGCAGTACTTC
d_gene: TRBD2
v_gene: TRBV5-4
abundance: -
j_gene: TRBJ2-5

CDR3aa: CASGRQVREETQYF
CDR3nt: TGTGCTAGTGGTCGACAGGTTCGCGAAGAGACCCAGTACTTC
d_gene: -
v_gene: TRBV12-5
abundance: -
j_gene: TRBJ2-5

CDR3aa: CASSLDWTGDEAFF
CDR3nt: TGCGCCAGCAGCTTGGATTGGACAGGGGACGAAGCTTTCTTT
d_gene: TRBD1
v_gene: TRBV5-1
abundance: once
j_gene: TRBJ1-1

CDR3aa: CASSLLVNEQFF
CDR3nt: TGTGCCAGCAGCTTGTTAGTAAATGAGCAGTTCTTC
d_gene: -
v_gene: TRBV5-4
abundance: -
j_gene: TRBJ2-1

CDR3aa: CAWSVTGINYGYTF
CDR3nt: TGTGCCTGGAGTGTGACAGGAATTAACTATGGCTACACCTTC
d_gene: -
v_gene: TRBV30
abundance: -
j_gene: TRBJ1-2

CDR3aa: CASSLGPGEGGYTF
CDR3nt: TGTGCCAGCAGCTTAGGGCCAGGGGAAGGTGGCTACACCTTC
d_gene: -
v_gene: TRBV7-8
abundance: -
j_gene: TRBJ1-2

CDR3aa: CASSLRQGANQPQHF
CDR3nt: TGTGCCAGCAGCTTAAGGCAGGGGGCGAATCAGCCCCAGCATTTT
d_gene: TRBD1
v_gene: TRBV7-8
abundance: -
j_gene: TRBJ1-5

CDR3aa: CASSPRPTGLLGYTF
CDR3nt: TGTGCCAGCAGCCCCCGACCGACAGGGTTGTTAGGCTACACCTTC
d_gene: TRBD1
v_gene: TRBV9
abundance: -
j_gene: TRBJ1-2

CDR3aa: CASSRTTNTEAFF
CDR3nt: TGTGCCAGCAGCCGAACAACAAACACTGAAGCTTTCTTT
d_gene: -
v_gene: TRBV11-2
abundance: -
j_gene: TRBJ1-1

CDR3aa: CASSGAGTGSYEQYF
CDR3nt: TGCGCCAGCAGCGGCGCCGGGACAGGGTCCTACGAGCAGTACTTC
d_gene: TRBD1
v_gene: TRBV5-1
abundance: -
j_gene: TRBJ2-7

CDR3aa: CASSQQGADTGELFF
CDR3nt: TGTGCCAGCAGCCAACAGGGGGCCGACACCGGGGAGCTGTTTTTT
d_gene: TRBD1
v_gene: TRBV7-3
abundance: few
j_gene: TRBJ2-2

CDR3aa: CASSLFGNTGELFF
CDR3nt: TGTGCCAGCAGCTTATTTGGCAACACCGGGGAGCTGTTTTTT
d_gene: -
v_gene: TRBV5-5
abundance: -
j_gene: TRBJ2-2

CDR3aa: CAWSVRGTGAPHYGYTF
CDR3nt: TGTGCCTGGAGTGTACGGGGGACAGGGGCCCCTCACTATGGCTACACCTTC
d_gene: TRBD1
v_gene: TRBV30
abundance: -
j_gene: TRBJ1-2

CDR3aa: CASSLKAFF
CDR3nt: TGTGCCAGCAGCCTTAAAGCTTTCTTT
d_gene: -
v_gene: TRBV6-6
abundance: -
j_gene: TRBJ1-1

CDR3aa: CASSRLQGSGYEQYF
CDR3nt: TGCGCCAGCAGCCGACTCCAGGGGTCTGGGTACGAGCAGTACTTC
d_gene: -
v_gene: TRBV4-1
abundance: -
j_gene: TRBJ2-7

CDR3aa: CASSPVGRVSSGANVLTF
CDR3nt: TGTGCCAGCAGCCCGGTGGGCAGGGTGAGCTCTGGGGCCAACGTCCTGACTTTC
d_gene: -
v_gene: TRBV4-2
abundance: -
j_gene: TRBJ2-6

CDR3aa: CASSRKGLAAEETQYF
CDR3nt: TGTGCCAGCAGCCGGAAGGGACTAGCGGCCGAAGAGACCCAGTACTTC
d_gene: TRBD2
v_gene: TRBV7-9
abundance: -
j_gene: TRBJ2-5

CDR3aa: CATRALGYTF
CDR3nt: TGTGCCACCAGAGCTCTGGGCTACACCTTC
d_gene: -
v_gene: TRBV6-5
abundance: -
j_gene: TRBJ1-2

CDR3aa: CASSQEEGRLAGRTHSYEQYF
CDR3nt: TGTGCCAGCAGCCAAGAAGAGGGTCGGCTAGCGGGGAGAACCCACTCCTACGAGCAGTACTTC
d_gene: TRBD2
v_gene: TRBV4-2
abundance: -
j_gene: TRBJ2-7

CDR3aa: CASSLELHQETQYF
CDR3nt: TGTGCCAGCAGCTTGGAGCTCCACCAAGAGACCCAGTACTTC
d_gene: -
v_gene: TRBV5-4
abundance: -
j_gene: TRBJ2-5

CDR3aa: CASSPLAGPQGELFF
CDR3nt: TGTGCCAGCTCACCACTAGCGGGACCCCAGGGGGAGCTGTTTTTT
d_gene: TRBD2
v_gene: TRBV18
abundance: -
j_gene: TRBJ2-2

CDR3aa: CSVEGGPAFF
CDR3nt: TGCAGCGTTGAAGGGGGGCCTGCTTTCTTT
d_gene: -
v_gene: TRBV29-1
abundance: -
j_gene: TRBJ1-1

CDR3aa: CASSIEAGNTEAFF
CDR3nt: TGTGCCAGTAGTATAGAGGCAGGGAACACTGAAGCTTTCTTT
d_gene: -
v_gene: TRBV19
abundance: -
j_gene: TRBJ1-1

CDR3aa: CASSDQRQGGEKLFF
CDR3nt: TGTGCCAGCAGTGATCAAAGACAGGGCGGCGAAAAACTGTTTTTT
d_gene: TRBD1
v_gene: TRBV2
abundance: once
j_gene: TRBJ1-4